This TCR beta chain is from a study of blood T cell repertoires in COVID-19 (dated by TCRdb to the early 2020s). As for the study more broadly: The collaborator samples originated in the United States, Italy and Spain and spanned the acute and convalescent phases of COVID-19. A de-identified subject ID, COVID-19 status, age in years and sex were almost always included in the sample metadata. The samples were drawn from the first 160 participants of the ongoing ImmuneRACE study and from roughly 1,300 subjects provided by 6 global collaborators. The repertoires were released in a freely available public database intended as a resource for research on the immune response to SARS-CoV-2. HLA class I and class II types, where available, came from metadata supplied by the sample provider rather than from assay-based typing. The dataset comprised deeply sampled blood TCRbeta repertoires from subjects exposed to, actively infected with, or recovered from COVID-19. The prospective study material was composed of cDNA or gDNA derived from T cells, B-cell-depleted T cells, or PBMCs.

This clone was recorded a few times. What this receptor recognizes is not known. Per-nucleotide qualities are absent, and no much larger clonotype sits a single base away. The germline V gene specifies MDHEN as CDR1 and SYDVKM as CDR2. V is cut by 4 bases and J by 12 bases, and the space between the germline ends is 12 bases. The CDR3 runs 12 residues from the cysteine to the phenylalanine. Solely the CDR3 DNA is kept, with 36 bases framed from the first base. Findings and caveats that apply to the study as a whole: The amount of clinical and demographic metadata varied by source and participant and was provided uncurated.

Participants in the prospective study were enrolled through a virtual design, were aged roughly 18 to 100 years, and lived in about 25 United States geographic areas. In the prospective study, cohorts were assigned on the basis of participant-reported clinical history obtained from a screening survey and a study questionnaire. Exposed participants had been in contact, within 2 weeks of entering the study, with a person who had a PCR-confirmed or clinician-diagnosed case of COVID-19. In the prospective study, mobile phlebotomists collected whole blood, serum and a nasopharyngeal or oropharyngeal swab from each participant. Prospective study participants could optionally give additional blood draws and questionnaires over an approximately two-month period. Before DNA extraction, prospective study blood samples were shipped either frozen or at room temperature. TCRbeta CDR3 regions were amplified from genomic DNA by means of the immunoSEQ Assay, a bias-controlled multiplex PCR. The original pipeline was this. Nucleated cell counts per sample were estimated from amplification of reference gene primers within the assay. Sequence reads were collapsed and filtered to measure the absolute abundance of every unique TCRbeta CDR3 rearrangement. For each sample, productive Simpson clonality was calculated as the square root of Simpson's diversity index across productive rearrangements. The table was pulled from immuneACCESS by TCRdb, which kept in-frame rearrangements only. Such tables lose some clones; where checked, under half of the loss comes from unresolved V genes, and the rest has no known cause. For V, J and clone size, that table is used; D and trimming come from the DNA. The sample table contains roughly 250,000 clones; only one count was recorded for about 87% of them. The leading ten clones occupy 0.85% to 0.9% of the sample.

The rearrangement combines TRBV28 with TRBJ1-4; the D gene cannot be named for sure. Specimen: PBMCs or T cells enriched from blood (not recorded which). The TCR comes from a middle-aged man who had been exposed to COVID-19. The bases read TGTGCCAGCAGTTCGCTGAGCGTAGAACTGTTTTTT. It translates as CASSSLSVELFF.